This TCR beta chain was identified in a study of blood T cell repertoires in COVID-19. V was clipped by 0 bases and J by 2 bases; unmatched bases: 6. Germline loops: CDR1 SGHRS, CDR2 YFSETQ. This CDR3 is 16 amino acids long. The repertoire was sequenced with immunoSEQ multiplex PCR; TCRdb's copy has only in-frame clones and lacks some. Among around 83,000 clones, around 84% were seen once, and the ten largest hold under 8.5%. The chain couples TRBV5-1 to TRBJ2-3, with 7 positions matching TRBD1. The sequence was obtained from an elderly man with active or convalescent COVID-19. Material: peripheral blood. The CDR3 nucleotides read TGCGCCAGCAGCTTGGCCTACGGGACAGACACAGATACGCAGTATTTT. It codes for CASSLAYGTDTDTQYF.